This note documents a single T cell receptor beta chain sequence. The antigen is not known. Germline V lookup: CDR1 SGHTA, CDR2 FQGNSA. The V and J ends lost 5 bases and 4 bases respectively, with 15 bases between them. CDR3 length: 15 amino acids. UMIs and sample barcodes were carried by the TCR alpha and TCR beta cDNA libraries that 5'RACE produced using constant-segment primers. TCRdb reanalysed the 5' RACE reads using MiXCR and keeps one entry per CDR3 protein. This sample has fewer than 200,000 distinct CDR3 sequences, with about 18% found just once. The data are from a study of T-cell memory formation after mild COVID-19. Notes on the study in general: SARS-CoV-2 specificity of second-wave clones peaking day 37 was unconfirmed. Pre-infection memory contained some responding clones, which suggested that cross-reactive memory had joined.

The sample consisted of PBMCs or a T cell subset sorted from them (not recorded which). V and J are TRBV7-2 and TRBJ2-1; TRBD1 or TRBD2 may be the D gene (5 bases each). The clonotype comes from a man aged 18-30 years who had mild COVID-19 (a few samples of this study predate the infection). Cell type and time point are not known. The CDR3 DNA reads TGTGCCAGCAGCCCCGACCGGGGCCGTTACAATGAGCAGTTCTTC. This codes for CASSPDRGRYNEQFF.